This T cell receptor (beta chain) was sequenced during a study of radiotherapy plus CTLA-4 blockade in lung cancer. Study context: Objective responses were documented in about 19% of patients, with disease control in around 31%.

Study-wide findings and caveats: Expansion in blood of tumor-derived TCR clones was seen after radiotherapy plus ipilimumab. Interferon-beta, together with early blood T cell clone dynamics, reportedly best predicted response.

Those with chemo-refractory metastatic non-small-cell lung cancer were treated with focal radiation combined with CTLA-4 blockade using ipilimumab. Measured with immunoSEQ multiplex PCR; TCRdb has only the in-frame clones, and not every one. The profile shows approximately 80,000 clones, 70% to 85% of them singletons. With respect to this clone: Its target is not known.

In germline, CDR1 is MGHDK, CDR2 SYGVNS. The length of the CDR3 is 13 residues. V was shortened by 7 bases and J by 4 bases, with 11 bases between the two germline ends. The chain has TRBV25-1 and TRBJ2-1; possibly TRBD2 for D (6 bases). The clonotype originates from a human donor with non-small cell lung cancer whose response to radiotherapy plus ipilimumab could not be evaluated. The material was peripheral blood, obtained from a patient treated with radiotherapy plus ipilimumab. The CDR3 region is CASTGTLYNEQFF. The CDR3 region has the DNA TGTGCCAGCACCGGGACTTTATACAATGAGCAGTTCTTC.